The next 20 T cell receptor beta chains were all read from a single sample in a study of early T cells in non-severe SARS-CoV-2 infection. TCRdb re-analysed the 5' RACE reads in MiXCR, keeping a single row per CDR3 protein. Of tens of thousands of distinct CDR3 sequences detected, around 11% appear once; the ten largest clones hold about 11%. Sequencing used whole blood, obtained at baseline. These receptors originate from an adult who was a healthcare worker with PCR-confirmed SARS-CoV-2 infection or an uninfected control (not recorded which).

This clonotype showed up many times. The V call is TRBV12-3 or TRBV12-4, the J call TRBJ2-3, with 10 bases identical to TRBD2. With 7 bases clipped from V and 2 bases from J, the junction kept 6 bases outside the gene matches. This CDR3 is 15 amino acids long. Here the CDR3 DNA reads TGTGCCAGCACCCAAGCGGGGGGGCCCACAGATACGCAGTATTTT. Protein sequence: CASTQAGGPTDTQYF.

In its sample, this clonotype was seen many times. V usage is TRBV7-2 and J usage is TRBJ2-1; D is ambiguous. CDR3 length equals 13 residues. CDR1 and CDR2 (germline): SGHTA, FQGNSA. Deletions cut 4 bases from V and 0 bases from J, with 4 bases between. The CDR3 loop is CASSSNSYNEQFF. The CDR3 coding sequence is TGTGCCAGCAGCTCTAACTCCTACAATGAGCAGTTCTTC.

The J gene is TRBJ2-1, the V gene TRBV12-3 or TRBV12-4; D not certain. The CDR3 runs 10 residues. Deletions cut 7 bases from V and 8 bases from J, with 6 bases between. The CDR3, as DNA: TGTGCCAGCAACAGTCATGAGCAGTTCTTC. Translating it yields CASNSHEQFF.

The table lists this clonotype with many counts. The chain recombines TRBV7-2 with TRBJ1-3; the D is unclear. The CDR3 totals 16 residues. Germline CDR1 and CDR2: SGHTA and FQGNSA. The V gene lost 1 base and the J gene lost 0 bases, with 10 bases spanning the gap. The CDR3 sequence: CASSLEAADSGNTIYF. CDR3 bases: TGTGCCAGCAGCTTAGAGGCGGCAGACTCTGGAAACACCATATATTTT.

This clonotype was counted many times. The CDR3 sequence: CASSYSADQETQYF. The CDR3 nucleotides are TGTGCCAGCAGTTACTCGGCAGACCAAGAGACCCAGTACTTC. This chain connects TRBV6-2 or TRBV6-3 to TRBJ2-5; D gene uncertain. The V and J ends lost 0 bases and 0 bases respectively, with 5 bases between them. This CDR3 comprises 14 residues. CDR1 and CDR2 (germline): MNHEY, SVGEGT.

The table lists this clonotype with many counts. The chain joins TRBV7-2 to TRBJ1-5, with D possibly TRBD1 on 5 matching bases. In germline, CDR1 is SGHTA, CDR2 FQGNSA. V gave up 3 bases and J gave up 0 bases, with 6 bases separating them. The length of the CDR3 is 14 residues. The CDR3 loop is CASSFDSSNQPQHF. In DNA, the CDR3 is TGTGCCAGCAGCTTCGACAGTAGCAATCAGCCCCAGCATTTT.

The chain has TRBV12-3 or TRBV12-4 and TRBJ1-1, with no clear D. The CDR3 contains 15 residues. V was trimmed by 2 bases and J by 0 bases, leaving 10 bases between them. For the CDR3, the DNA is TGTGCCAGCAGTTTAATAGGCGTTCTGAACACTGAAGCTTTCTTT. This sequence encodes CASSLIGVLNTEAFF.

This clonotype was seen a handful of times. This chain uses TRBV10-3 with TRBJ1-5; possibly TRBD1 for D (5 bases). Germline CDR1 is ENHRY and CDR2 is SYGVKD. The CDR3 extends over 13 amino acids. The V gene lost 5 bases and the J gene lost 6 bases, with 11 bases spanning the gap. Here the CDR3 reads CAISPNQGQPQHF. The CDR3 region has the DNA TGTGCCATCAGTCCTAACCAGGGTCAGCCCCAGCATTTT.

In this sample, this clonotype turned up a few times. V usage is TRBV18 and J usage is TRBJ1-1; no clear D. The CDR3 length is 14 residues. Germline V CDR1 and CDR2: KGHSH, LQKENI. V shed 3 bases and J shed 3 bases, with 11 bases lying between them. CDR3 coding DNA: TGTGCCAGCTCACCTTCGCAGGTAGACACTGAAGCTTTCTTT. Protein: CASSPSQVDTEAFF. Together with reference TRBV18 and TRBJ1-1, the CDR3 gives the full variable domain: NAGVMQNPRHLVRRRGQEARLRCSPMKGHSHVYWYRQLPEEGLKFMVYLQKENIIDESGMPKERFSAEFPKEGPSILRIQQVVRGDSAAYFCASSPSQVDTEAFFGQGTRLTVV.

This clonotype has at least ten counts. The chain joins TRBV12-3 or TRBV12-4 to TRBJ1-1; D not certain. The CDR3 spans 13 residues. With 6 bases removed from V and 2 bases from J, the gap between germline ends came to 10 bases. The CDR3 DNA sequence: TGTGCCAGCAGCTTGGGCAGAAACACTGAAGCTTTCTTT. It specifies CASSLGRNTEAFF.

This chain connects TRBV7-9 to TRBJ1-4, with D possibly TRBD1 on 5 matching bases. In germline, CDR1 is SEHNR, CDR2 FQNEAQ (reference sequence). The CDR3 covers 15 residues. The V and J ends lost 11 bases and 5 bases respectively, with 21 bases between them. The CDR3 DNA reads TGTGCCCTCCGATCCGGGCAGGGAAGAAATGAAAAACTGTTTTTT. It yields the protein CALRSGQGRNEKLFF.

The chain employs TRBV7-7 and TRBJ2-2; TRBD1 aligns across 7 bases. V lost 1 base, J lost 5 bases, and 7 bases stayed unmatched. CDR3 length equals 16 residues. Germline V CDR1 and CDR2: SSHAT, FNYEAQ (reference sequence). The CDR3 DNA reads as TGTGCCAGCAGCTTAGAGCGGACAGGAAGGACCGGGGAGCTGTTTTTT. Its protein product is CASSLERTGRTGELFF.

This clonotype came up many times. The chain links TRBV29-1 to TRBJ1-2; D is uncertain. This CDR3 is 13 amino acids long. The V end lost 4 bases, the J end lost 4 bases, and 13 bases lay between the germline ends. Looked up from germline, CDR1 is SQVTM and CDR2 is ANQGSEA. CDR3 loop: CSVGAGEGYGYTF. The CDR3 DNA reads TGCAGCGTTGGAGCAGGCGAGGGCTATGGCTACACCTTC.

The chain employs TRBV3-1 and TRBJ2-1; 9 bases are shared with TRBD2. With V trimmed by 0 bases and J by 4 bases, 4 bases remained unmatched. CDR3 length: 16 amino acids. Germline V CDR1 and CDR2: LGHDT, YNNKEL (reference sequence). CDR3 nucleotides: TGTGCCAGCAGCCAAGAACTAGCGGGCCTTTACAATGAGCAGTTCTTC. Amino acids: CASSQELAGLYNEQFF.

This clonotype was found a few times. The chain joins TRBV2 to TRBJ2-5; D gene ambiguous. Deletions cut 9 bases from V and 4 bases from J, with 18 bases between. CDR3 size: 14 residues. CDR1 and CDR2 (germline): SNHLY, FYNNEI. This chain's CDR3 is CARMVSTESETQYF. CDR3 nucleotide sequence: TGTGCCAGGATGGTATCGACGGAGTCAGAGACCCAGTACTTC.

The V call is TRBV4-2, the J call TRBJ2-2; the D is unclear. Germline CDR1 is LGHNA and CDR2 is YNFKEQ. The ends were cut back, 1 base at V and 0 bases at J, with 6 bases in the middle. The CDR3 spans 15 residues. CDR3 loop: CASSQAATNTGELFF. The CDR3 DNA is TGTGCCAGCAGCCAAGCGGCTACGAACACCGGGGAGCTGTTTTTT.

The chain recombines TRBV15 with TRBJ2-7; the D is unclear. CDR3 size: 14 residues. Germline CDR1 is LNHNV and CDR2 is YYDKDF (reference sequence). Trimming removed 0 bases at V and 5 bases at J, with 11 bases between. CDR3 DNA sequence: TGTGCCACCAGCAGAGATGCGGAATCAGACGAGCAGTACTTC. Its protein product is CATSRDAESDEQYF. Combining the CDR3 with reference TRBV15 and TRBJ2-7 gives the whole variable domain DAMVIQNPRYQVTQFGKPVTLSCSQTLNHNVMYWYQQKSSQAPKLLFHYYDKDFNNEADTPDNFQSRRPNTSFCFLDIRSPGLGDTAMYLCATSRDAESDEQYFGPGTRLTVT.

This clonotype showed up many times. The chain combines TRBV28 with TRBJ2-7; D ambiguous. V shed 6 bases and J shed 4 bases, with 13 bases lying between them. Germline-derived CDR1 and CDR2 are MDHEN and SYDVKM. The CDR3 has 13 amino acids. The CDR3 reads CASSPPPPYEQYF. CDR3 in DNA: TGTGCCAGCAGCCCTCCCCCTCCATACGAGCAGTACTTC.

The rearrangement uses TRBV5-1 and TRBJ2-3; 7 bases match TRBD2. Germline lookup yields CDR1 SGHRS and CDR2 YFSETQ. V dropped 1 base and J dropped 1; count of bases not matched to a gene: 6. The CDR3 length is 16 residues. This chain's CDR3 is CASSLYQRGGTDTQYF. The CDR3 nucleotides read TGCGCCAGCAGCTTGTACCAGCGGGGAGGCACAGATACGCAGTATTTT.

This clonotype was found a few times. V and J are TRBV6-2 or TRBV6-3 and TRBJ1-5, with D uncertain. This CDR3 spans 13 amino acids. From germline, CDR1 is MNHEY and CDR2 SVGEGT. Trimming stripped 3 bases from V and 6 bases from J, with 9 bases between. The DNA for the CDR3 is TGTGCCAGCAGTTATCAGGTGACTCAGCCCCAGCATTTT. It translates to CASSYQVTQPQHF.